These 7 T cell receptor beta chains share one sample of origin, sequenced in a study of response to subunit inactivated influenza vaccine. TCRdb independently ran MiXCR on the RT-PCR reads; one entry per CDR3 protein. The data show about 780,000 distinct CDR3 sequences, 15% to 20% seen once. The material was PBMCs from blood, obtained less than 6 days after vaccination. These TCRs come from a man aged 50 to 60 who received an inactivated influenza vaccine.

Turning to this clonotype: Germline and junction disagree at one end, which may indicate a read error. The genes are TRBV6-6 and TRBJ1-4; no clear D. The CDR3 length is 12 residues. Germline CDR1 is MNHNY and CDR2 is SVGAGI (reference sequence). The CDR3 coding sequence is TGTGCCAGCAGTTCAGGTTATGAGAAACTGTTTTTT. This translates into CASSSGYEKLFF.

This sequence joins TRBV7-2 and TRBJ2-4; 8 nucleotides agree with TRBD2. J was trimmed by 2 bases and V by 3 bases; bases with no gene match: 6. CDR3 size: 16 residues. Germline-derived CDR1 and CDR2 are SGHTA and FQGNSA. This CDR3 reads CASSFPTSAPKNIQYF. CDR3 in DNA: TGTGCCAGCAGCTTCCCGACTAGCGCTCCCAAAAACATTCAGTACTTC.

This CDR3 is CASSSDRGSNEQYF. The CDR3 DNA is TGTGCCAGCAGCTCCGACAGGGGGTCCAACGAGCAGTACTTC. The V call is TRBV7-8, the J call TRBJ2-7, with 9 bases fitting TRBD1. The CDR3 runs 14 residues. Germline V gene data show CDR1 as SGHVS and CDR2 as FQNEAQ. After removal of 4 bases from V and 5 bases from J, the junction contained 6 bases not matched to a gene.

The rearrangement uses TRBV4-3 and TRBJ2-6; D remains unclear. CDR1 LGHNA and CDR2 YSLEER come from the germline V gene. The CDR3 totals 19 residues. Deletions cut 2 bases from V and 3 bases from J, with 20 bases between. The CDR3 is CASSQRLGTVGLGANVLTF. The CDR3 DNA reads TGCGCCAGCAGCCAACGGCTCGGAACGGTGGGCCTTGGGGCCAACGTCCTGACTTTC.

Here the CDR3 reads CASSQLGRGQETQYF. For the CDR3, the DNA is TGCGCCAGCAGCCAACTGGGCAGGGGGCAAGAGACCCAGTACTTC. The chain combines TRBV4-3 with TRBJ2-5; 7 nucleotides align to TRBD1. The CDR3 is 15 residues long. Looked up from germline, CDR1 is LGHNA and CDR2 is YSLEER. Trimming cost V 2 bases and J 2 bases; bases outside gene matches: 5.

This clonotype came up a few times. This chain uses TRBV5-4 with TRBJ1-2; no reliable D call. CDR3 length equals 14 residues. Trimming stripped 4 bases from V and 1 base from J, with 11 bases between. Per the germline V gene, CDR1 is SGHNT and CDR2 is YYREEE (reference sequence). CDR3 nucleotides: TGTGCCAGCAGCCGTCGGGATTATAACTATGGCTACACCTTC. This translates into CASSRRDYNYGYTF. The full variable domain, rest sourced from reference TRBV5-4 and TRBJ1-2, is ETGVTQSPTHLIKTRGQQVTLRCSSQSGHNTVSWYQQALGQGPQFIFQYYREEENGRGNFPPRFSGLQFPNYSSELNVNALELDDSALYLCASSRRDYNYGYTFGSGTRLTVV.

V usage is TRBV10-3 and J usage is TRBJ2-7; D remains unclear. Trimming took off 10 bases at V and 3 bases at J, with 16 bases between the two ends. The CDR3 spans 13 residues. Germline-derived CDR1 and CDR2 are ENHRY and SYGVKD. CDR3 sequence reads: CATSDGHSYEQYF. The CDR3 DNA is TGTGCCACCTCCGACGGGCATAGCTACGAGCAGTACTTC.